The 22 T cell receptor beta chains given below trace back to one sample, sequenced in a study of blood T cell repertoires in COVID-19. The repertoire was sequenced with immunoSEQ multiplex PCR; TCRdb's copy has only in-frame clones and lacks some. The sample contains about 190,000 clones, under 80% of which appear only once. Sequencing was performed on peripheral blood. The receptor set was obtained from a man over 45 who had recovered from COVID-19.

This clone has more than one count but fewer than ten. The V call is TRBV18, the J call TRBJ2-2; TRBD1 agrees at 9 bases. Germline V gives CDR1 KGHSH, CDR2 LQKENI. The ends lost 2 bases at V and 4 bases at J; junction bases unmatched: 2. The CDR3 covers 15 residues. CDR3 sequence reads: CASSPGTGSTGELFF. The CDR3 DNA follows: TGTGCCAGCTCACCAGGGACAGGGTCCACCGGGGAGCTGTTTTTT.

The chain has TRBV6-1 and TRBJ1-2, with 9 positions matching TRBD1. The germline V gene encodes CDR1 MNHNS and CDR2 SASEGT. The CDR3 contains 15 residues. V trimming: 2 bases; J trimming: 5 bases; junction bases outside the gene matches: 6. The CDR3 DNA reads TGTGCCAGCAGTGAAAGGGGACAGGGACTATATGGCTACACCTTC. Protein sequence: CASSERGQGLYGYTF.

This rearrangement joins TRBV11-2 to TRBJ1-6; D gene unclear. With 3 bases removed from V and 9 bases from J, the gap between germline ends came to 6 bases. The CDR3 consists of 12 residues. Germline-derived CDR1 and CDR2 are SGHAT and FQNNGV. DNA of the CDR3: TGTGCCAGCAGCTTTAACTCTTCACCCCTCCACTTT. Its protein is CASSFNSSPLHF. The complete variable domain, with remaining parts taken from reference TRBV11-2 and TRBJ1-6, reads EAGVAQSPRYKIIEKRQSVAFWCNPISGHATLYWYQQILGQGPKLLIQFQNNGVVDDSQLPKDRFSAERLKGVDSTLKIQPAKLEDSAVYLCASSFNSSPLHFGNGTRLTVT.

The genes are TRBV7-2 and TRBJ2-5, with D unresolved. Trimming left V 2 bases short and J 4 bases short, with 14 bases between. Germline CDR1 and CDR2: SGHTA and FQGNSA. This CDR3 contains 15 residues. The CDR3 nucleotides read TGTGCCAGCAGCTTATCCGGTTCTAGAGGAGAGACCCAGTACTTC. It encodes CASSLSGSRGETQYF. The full variable domain, in which reference TRBV7-2 and TRBJ2-5 provide the parts outside the CDR3, is GAGVSQSPSNKVTEKGKDVELRCDPISGHTALYWYRQSLGQGLEFLIYFQGNSAPDKSGLPSDRFSAERTGGSVSTLTIQRTQQEDSAVYLCASSLSGSRGETQYFGPGTRLLVL.

The V gene is TRBV11-3, the J gene TRBJ2-7; D unresolved. The CDR3 is made up of 11 amino acids. With 0 bases removed from V and 7 bases from J, the gap between germline ends came to 4 bases. Per the germline V gene, CDR1 is SGHNT and CDR2 is YENEEA. CDR3 sequence (DNA): TGTGCCAGCAGCTTAGACGGGGAGCAGTACTTC. Translating it yields CASSLDGEQYF.

The chain couples TRBV2 to TRBJ2-4, with TRBD1 matching 11 bases. CDR1 is SNHLY, CDR2 FYNNEI, per germline. V shed 7 bases, J shed 6 bases, and the junction held 5 bases outside the gene matches. The CDR3 totals 14 residues. CDR3 protein: CASNPGQGGNIQYF. Here the CDR3 DNA reads TGTGCCAGCAACCCGGGACAGGGGGGAAACATTCAGTACTTC.

The chain has TRBV6-5 and TRBJ2-1, with 9 bases that match TRBD1. Germline values: CDR1 MNHEY, CDR2 SVGAGI. The J segment lost 8 bases and the V segment lost 5 bases, leaving 10 bases of the junction unmatched. The CDR3 covers 15 residues. CDR3 in amino acids: CASSKRQGGLYEQFF. CDR3 nucleotides: TGTGCCAGCAGTAAGCGACAGGGGGGTTTGTATGAGCAGTTCTTC.

The J gene is TRBJ2-3, the V gene TRBV30, with a tentative D call TRBD2 (6 bases). Germline CDR1 reads GTSNPN; CDR2 reads SVGIG (reference sequence). The CDR3 runs 12 residues. The ends were cut back, 4 bases at V and 1 base at J, with 6 bases in the middle. CDR3 sequence: CAWTSGTDTQYF. Here the CDR3 DNA reads TGTGCCTGGACTAGCGGCACAGATACGCAGTATTTT.

The J gene is TRBJ2-3, the V gene TRBV30; 10 bases map to TRBD2. The CDR3 has 17 residues. Trimming took 4 bases from V and 0 from J; bases not matched to a gene: 10. Per the germline V gene, CDR1 is GTSNPN and CDR2 is SVGIG (reference sequence). The CDR3 loop reads CAWKKPLAGVSTDTQYF. CDR3 bases: TGTGCCTGGAAGAAACCGCTAGCGGGAGTTAGCACAGATACGCAGTATTTT.

V and J are TRBV28 and TRBJ1-2; D not certain. V dropped 6 bases and J dropped 8 bases, with 19 bases sitting between them. There are 14 residues in the CDR3. Germline CDR1 reads MDHEN; CDR2 reads SYDVKM. CDR3 in DNA: TGTGCCAGCAGACCTTCGCGGGATTCACTCGGCTACACCTTC. Its translation: CASRPSRDSLGYTF.

The gene calls are TRBV20-1 and TRBJ2-7; D unclear. The germline gives CDR1 DFQATT, CDR2 SNEGSKA (reference sequence). The CDR3 runs to 12 residues. V was cut by 3 bases and J by 2 bases, with 8 bases left in between. The CDR3 DNA reads as TGCAGTGCTAGTAGGAGAGCCTACGAGCAGTACTTC. It translates to CSASRRAYEQYF.

This rearrangement joins TRBV7-2 to TRBJ1-2; D call uncertain. The germline V gene encodes CDR1 SGHTA and CDR2 FQGNSA. The CDR3 has 16 residues. V lost 2 bases, J lost 0 bases, and 13 bases lay in between. CDR3 amino acids: CASSLRFDTANYGYTF. Written as DNA, the CDR3 is TGTGCCAGCAGCTTACGATTTGACACAGCTAACTATGGCTACACCTTC.

This chain links TRBV24-1 with TRBJ2-3, with D perhaps matching TRBD2 (5 bases). V lost 4 bases to trimming and J lost 4 bases, with 8 bases between them. The CDR3 extends over 13 amino acids. CDR1 is KGHDR, CDR2 SFDVKD, per germline. The CDR3 coding sequence is TGTGCCACCAGTGACCCCGGGGCAGATACGCAGTATTTT. This gives the protein CATSDPGADTQYF.

The gene calls are TRBV30 and TRBJ2-3; TRBD2 might be the D (5 bases). The germline V gene has CDR1 GTSNPN and CDR2 SVGIG (reference sequence). Trimming pared 2 bases from V and 2 bases from J, leaving 11 bases between. This CDR3 contains 14 residues. The CDR3 loop reads CAWSPGWDTDTQYF. In nucleotides, the CDR3 is TGTGCCTGGAGTCCGGGATGGGACACAGATACGCAGTATTTT.

This rearrangement joins TRBV19 to TRBJ1-2; D not certain. Trimming removed 0 bases at V and 3 bases at J, with 11 bases between. Germline assignment: CDR1 LNHDA and CDR2 SQIVND (reference sequence). This CDR3 contains 15 residues. CDR3 DNA: TGTGCCAGTAGTATAGAAGGTAGCGATTACTATGGCTACACCTTC. Protein: CASSIEGSDYYGYTF.

This clone was observed a single time. The V gene is TRBV29-1, the J gene TRBJ1-1; no reliable D call. CDR1 is SQVTM, CDR2 ANQGSEA, per germline. This CDR3 is 11 amino acids long. The V end was cut by 4 bases, the J end by 2 bases, with 5 bases between. CDR3 region: CSVAPNTEAFF. CDR3 nucleotide sequence: TGCAGCGTTGCTCCCAACACTGAAGCTTTCTTT.

This sequence joins TRBV10-3 and TRBJ1-5, with D uncertain. Trimming removed 3 bases at V and 6 bases at J, with 12 bases between. The CDR3 sequence is 14 residues long. The germline CDR1 and CDR2 sequences are ENHRY and SYGVKD. The CDR3: CAISDEAGGQPQHF. The CDR3 DNA follows: TGTGCCATCAGTGACGAGGCGGGCGGTCAGCCCCAGCATTTT.

The V gene is TRBV5-1, the J gene TRBJ1-6, with 8 bases aligning to TRBD1. The length of the CDR3 is 20 residues. V shed 1 base, J shed 6 bases, and the junction held 18 bases outside the gene matches. The germline V gene encodes CDR1 SGHRS and CDR2 YFSETQ. CDR3 DNA sequence: TGCGCCAGCAGCTTGAGTCCCCGGACAGGGACAATAGGGGGTAATTCACCCCTCCACTTT. Protein sequence: CASSLSPRTGTIGGNSPLHF.

The rearrangement uses TRBV4-2 and TRBJ2-1; D possibly corresponds to TRBD2 (6 bases). This CDR3 is built from 14 residues. Germline V CDR1 and CDR2: LGHNA, YNFKEQ. Trimming took off 1 base at V and 5 bases at J, with 9 bases between the two ends. CDR3 sequence reads: CASSQGLDNNEQFF. The CDR3 DNA follows: TGTGCCAGCAGCCAAGGACTAGACAACAATGAGCAGTTCTTC.

V and J are TRBV19 and TRBJ1-5; 8 nucleotides match TRBD1. The CDR3 length is 17 residues. V lost 5 bases to trimming and J lost 5 bases; unmatched junction nucleotides: 14. Per the germline V gene, CDR1 is LNHDA and CDR2 is SQIVND (reference sequence). CDR3 sequence reads: CASSRALPGGLDQPQHF. The CDR3 DNA reads TGTGCCAGTAGTCGTGCCCTGCCAGGGGGCCTCGATCAGCCCCAGCATTTT.

The chain combines TRBV12-3 or TRBV12-4 with TRBJ2-1; TRBD2 might be the D (5 bases). The V gene lost 5 bases and the J gene lost 10 bases, with 15 bases spanning the gap. This CDR3 is built from 13 residues. DNA for the CDR3: TGTGCCAGCAGTGGTCTTAACGGGGTAGAGCAGTTCTTC. This codes for CASSGLNGVEQFF.

CDR3 in DNA: TGTGCCAGCAGCTGGACAGCATATGAGCAGTTCTTC. It codes for CASSWTAYEQFF. This chain uses TRBV5-6 with TRBJ2-1, with a possible D match to TRBD1 (6 bases). The CDR3 spans 12 residues. The V end lost 3 bases, the J end lost 8 bases, and 9 bases lay between the germline ends. CDR1 and CDR2 from the germline V gene are SGHDT and YYEEEE.